This is a list of T cell receptor beta chains from one sample in a study of T cells in Graves' hyperthyroidism and ophthalmopathy. Via MiXCR, TCRdb re-called the multiplex PCR reads, giving one row per CDR3 protein. The data show hundreds of thousands of distinct CDR3 sequences, 13% to 15% seen once. Sequencing was carried out using blood. The receptors come from a woman in her 50s with Graves' ophthalmopathy. Each CDR3 is given with its conserved first and last residue. A D gene is named only where the DNA matches it firmly. Size tells how often a clone was seen (once, few, many) or the class of an expanded clone, and some rows leave it out.

d_call,v_call,clone_size,j_call,cdr3_nt,cdr3_aa
TRBD1,TRBV7-2,many,TRBJ2-7,TGTGCCAGCAGTCACTCCTCGGACAGGGGGTACGAGCAGTACTTC,CASSHSSDRGYEQYF
TRBD2,TRBV28,many,TRBJ2-5,TGTGCCAGCAGTTTGGCGGGAGGCGACCAAGAGACCCAGTACTTC,CASSLAGGDQETQYF
TRBD2,TRBV28,many,TRBJ2-3,TGTGCCAGCAGTTTACCGGGACTAGCGGGAGGAGGAGCTGAAGATACGCAGTATTTT,CASSLPGLAGGGAEDTQYF
NA,TRBV5-5,NA,TRBJ2-5,TGTGCCAGCAGCTTGACCCGACGTGGGGGGACCCAGTACTTC,CASSLTRRGGTQYF
NA,TRBV28,few,TRBJ1-5,TGTGCCAGCATGGATCTGACCTCTCATCAGCCCCAGCATTTT,CASMDLTSHQPQHF
TRBD1,TRBV7-2,NA,TRBJ2-2,TGTGCCAGCAGCATCCCGAGGGGGCGAAAGAACACCGGGGAGCTGTTTTTT,CASSIPRGRKNTGELFF
NA,TRBV28,many,TRBJ1-2,TGTGCCAGCACCAGAATCGGACAGCTCAACTATGGCTACACCTTC,CASTRIGQLNYGYTF
TRBD1,TRBV4-2,NA,TRBJ2-1,TGTGCCAGCAGCCCCGACAGGGTTTATGAGCAGTTCTTC,CASSPDRVYEQFF
NA,TRBV2,many,TRBJ2-7,TGTGCCAGCAGGGAACTACTTGGCTACGAGCAGTACTTC,CASRELLGYEQYF
NA,TRBV19,NA,TRBJ1-5,TGTGCCAGTAGTGCGACAGATTATCAGCCCCAGCATTTT,CASSATDYQPQHF
NA,TRBV7-8,many,TRBJ2-3,TGTGCCAGCAGCTTAGGTGGTGCGCCCGATAGCACAGATACGCAGTATTTT,CASSLGGAPDSTDTQYF
NA,TRBV24-1,NA,TRBJ2-1,TGTGCCACCAGTGATTTGGGATTAGCTGAGCAGTTCTTC,CATSDLGLAEQFF
NA,TRBV6-2/TRBV6-3,once,TRBJ1-5,TGTGCCAGCAGTTACCCAGTTTCCAATCAGCCCCAGCATTTT,CASSYPVSNQPQHF
NA,TRBV28,many,TRBJ1-5,TGTGCCAGCACCGAGACGAATTATAGCAATCAGCCCCAGCATTTT,CASTETNYSNQPQHF
NA,TRBV3-1,few,TRBJ2-5,TGTGCCAGCAGCCAAGAGAGGGGCCGGGGCCCCGTCCAGTACTTC,CASSQERGRGPVQYF
TRBD1,TRBV25-1,NA,TRBJ2-2,TGTGCCAGCAGTGAATTCGCGGAGACAGGGGGAACCGGGGAGCTGTTTTTT,CASSEFAETGGTGELFF
NA,TRBV12-3/TRBV12-4,many,TRBJ2-3,TGTGCCAGCAGTTTACAGGTGGGAGATACGCAGTATTTT,CASSLQVGDTQYF
NA,TRBV6-2/TRBV6-3,many,TRBJ2-1,TGTGCCAGCAGACACCCCCGGGGATTGTGGGGGAGGATGTACAATGAGCAGTTCTTC,CASRHPRGLWGRMYNEQFF
NA,TRBV7-9,many,TRBJ2-5,TGTGCCAGCACCATCGGACAGTCTCGACAAGAGACCCAGTACTTC,CASTIGQSRQETQYF
NA,TRBV7-2,few,TRBJ1-3,TGTGCCAGCAGCCCTGACAGCCTCTCTGGAAACACCATATATTTT,CASSPDSLSGNTIYF
NA,TRBV14,NA,TRBJ2-1,TGTGCCAGCAGCCAAGTGCGGGTCAGGGCATCTGAGCAGTTCTTC,CASSQVRVRASEQFF
NA,TRBV7-9,NA,TRBJ2-7,TGTGCCAGCAGCTTAGGTGTCGATTCCTACGAGCAGTACTTC,CASSLGVDSYEQYF
TRBD2,TRBV20-1,many,TRBJ2-3,TGCAGTGCCCCGCTAGCGGGGTACACAGATACGCAGTATTTT,CSAPLAGYTDTQYF
TRBD1,TRBV9,many,TRBJ2-5,TGTGCCAGCAGCGTAGGACAGGGACAGGGTGGGGAGACCCAGTACTTC,CASSVGQGQGGETQYF
TRBD2,TRBV15,NA,TRBJ2-7,TGTGCCACCAGCAGCATCCCAGGACTAGCGGGTTCCTACGAGCAGTACTTC,CATSSIPGLAGSYEQYF
NA,TRBV24-1,many,TRBJ1-2,TGTGCCACCAGTGATCTAGGGTATGGCTACACCTTC,CATSDLGYGYTF
NA,TRBV6-2/TRBV6-3,many,TRBJ2-1,TGTGCCAGCAGTTATCTAAGGGGTCCATGGTCCTACAATGAGCAGTTCTTC,CASSYLRGPWSYNEQFF
NA,TRBV5-5,many,TRBJ2-1,TGTGCCAGCAGCTTGGGGCAGTCCCTTGGGTCCTACAATGAGCAGTTCTTC,CASSLGQSLGSYNEQFF
TRBD2,TRBV6-2/TRBV6-3,once,TRBJ2-1,TGTGCCAGCAGCCCCGCTAGCGGGATCGATGAGCAGTTCTTC,CASSPASGIDEQFF
NA,TRBV6-2/TRBV6-3,NA,TRBJ2-4,TGTGCCAGCACCAATCGGGACCCCAATAAAAACATTCAGTACTTC,CASTNRDPNKNIQYF
NA,TRBV9,NA,TRBJ2-2,TGTGCCAGCAGCGGGCAGGGACAATCGAACACCGGGGAGCTGTTTTTT,CASSGQGQSNTGELFF
NA,TRBV7-9,few,TRBJ1-1,TGTGCCAGCAGCTTATTTGGAGAGCAAGCTTTCTTT,CASSLFGEQAFF
NA,TRBV7-3,many,TRBJ1-2,TGTGCCAGCAGCTTAGTGGCAGGGTCGAATGGCTACACCTTC,CASSLVAGSNGYTF
TRBD2,TRBV7-2,many,TRBJ2-7,TGTGCCAGCAGCTTACCCGCTAGCGGGAGGGCGTTTTGGGGCGAGCAGTACTTC,CASSLPASGRAFWGEQYF
NA,TRBV24-1,many,TRBJ1-3,TGTGCCACCAGTGATGGGCAGGGCGACTCTGGAAACACCATATATTTT,CATSDGQGDSGNTIYF
NA,TRBV7-8,NA,TRBJ1-6,TGTGCCAGCAGCTTAGCTCCGCAGGACCGGGCATATAATTCACCCCTCCACTTT,CASSLAPQDRAYNSPLHF
NA,TRBV29-1,few,TRBJ2-1,TGCAGCGTTGATTCCGTTAGCTCCTACAATAAGCAGTTCTTC,CSVDSVSSYNKQFF
TRBD1,TRBV7-9,many,TRBJ1-1,TGTGCCAGCAGCTTGACAGGGGAAGCGACTGAAGCTTTCTTT,CASSLTGEATEAFF
TRBD1,TRBV4-3,few,TRBJ1-1,TGCGCCAGCAGCCAGACAGGGGGGGATGAAGCTTTCTTT,CASSQTGGDEAFF
NA,TRBV24-1,many,TRBJ2-2,TGTGCCACCAGTGATTTGCCCAAGGGAGGAGGGAACACCGGGGAGCTGTTTTTT,CATSDLPKGGGNTGELFF
NA,TRBV10-3,many,TRBJ1-1,TGTGCCATCAGTGAGACAGGGACTACCACTGAAGCTTTCTTT,CAISETGTTTEAFF
NA,TRBV20-1,many,TRBJ2-3,TGCAGTGCTAGACGAGGAGGATCCGGCACAGATACGCAGTATTTT,CSARRGGSGTDTQYF
TRBD2,TRBV20-1,many,TRBJ2-3,TGCAGTGCTAGAGATAGAACTAGCGGGCGACCCACAGATACGCAGTATTTT,CSARDRTSGRPTDTQYF
TRBD1,TRBV11-3,many,TRBJ1-1,TGTGCCAGCAGCTCCAGTTTCGGACAGGGTGGCACTGAAGCTTTCTTT,CASSSSFGQGGTEAFF
TRBD2,TRBV7-3,many,TRBJ2-7,TGTGCCAGCAGCGAGGGACTAGCGGGCGAGCAGTACTTC,CASSEGLAGEQYF
TRBD1,TRBV6-2/TRBV6-3,few,TRBJ1-5,TGTGCCAGCAGGCGGGACAGGGGCTATCAGCCCCAGCATTTT,CASRRDRGYQPQHF
NA,TRBV10-3,NA,TRBJ1-2,TGTGCCACTTCAGGCTACTATGGCTACACCTTC,CATSGYYGYTF
TRBD2,TRBV7-2,NA,TRBJ2-5,TGTGCCAGCAGCTTGGAGCCTCCTACTAGCGGACTACAAGAGACCCAGTACTTC,CASSLEPPTSGLQETQYF
NA,TRBV3-1,many,TRBJ1-2,TGTGCCAGCAGCCAAGACACAGACCTAAACTATGGCTACACCTTC,CASSQDTDLNYGYTF
TRBD1,TRBV5-1,many,TRBJ1-1,TGCGCCAGCAGCGGCAGACAGGGCGACACTGAAGCTTTCTTT,CASSGRQGDTEAFF
NA,TRBV20-1,many,TRBJ1-6,TGCAGTGCTAGCCCCGGTCCAGGGGACGGTAATTCACCCCTCCACTTT,CSASPGPGDGNSPLHF
TRBD1,TRBV4-3,few,TRBJ2-5,TGCGCCAGCAGCTTGCCCCGGGACAGGGGACAAGAGACCCAGTACTTC,CASSLPRDRGQETQYF
TRBD2,TRBV6-1,NA,TRBJ2-1,TGTGCCAGCTGGATAGCGGGAGATTTCGTCAATGAGCAGTTCTTC,CASWIAGDFVNEQFF
TRBD2,TRBV27,many,TRBJ2-3,TGTGCCAGCAGTAGGGTTCGGACTAGCGGGACTATAGATACGCAGTATTTT,CASSRVRTSGTIDTQYF
TRBD1,TRBV10-3,few,TRBJ1-4,TGTGCCATCAGTCCCGGGACAGGGGCTAGTGCAACTAATGAAAAACTGTTTTTT,CAISPGTGASATNEKLFF
NA,TRBV2,many,TRBJ1-1,TGTGCCAGCAGTGCCACTCAGGCCGACACTGAAGCTTTCTTT,CASSATQADTEAFF
TRBD1,TRBV6-5,NA,TRBJ2-6,TGTGCCAGCAGTTACTCACGGACAGGGGGCGGCGTCTGGGCCAACGTCCTGACTTTC,CASSYSRTGGGVWANVLTF